This T cell receptor (beta chain) was retrieved from a study of T-cell memory formation after mild COVID-19. TCRdb reprocessed the 5' RACE reads via MiXCR and lists one record per CDR3 protein. This table holds some 310,000 distinct CDR3 sequences, more than 20% found once. The CDR3 loop spans 13 amino acids. V lost 6 bases, J lost 6 bases, and 13 bases lay in between. CDR1 and CDR2 (germline): LGHNA, YSLEER. The sequencing input was PBMCs or a T cell subset sorted from them (not recorded which). The chain carries TRBV4-3 and TRBJ2-3; the D call may be TRBD1 or TRBD2 (6 bases each). This receptor was obtained from a man between 18 and 35 years old who had mild COVID-19 (a few samples of this study predate the infection). Cell type and time point are not known. The CDR3 loop is CASSWGAGDTQYF. In DNA form, the CDR3 reads TGCGCCAGCAGTTGGGGGGCGGGGGATACGCAGTATTTT.